Each of the 5 T cell receptor beta chains below was sequenced from the same sample in a study of CD8+ T cells in alopecia areata. RNA was extracted and reverse transcribed into cDNA as the sequencing template. The table came from immunoSEQ multiplex PCR; TCRdb's copy has only in-frame clones and leaves some out. The sample yields 150,000 to 200,000 clones, around three fifths seen once. Specimen: CD4+ T cells sorted from blood, collected at week 0. The receptor set was obtained from a human donor with alopecia areata.

V usage is TRBV5-1 and J usage is TRBJ2-2, with D possibly matching TRBD2 (5 bases). Trimming stripped 7 bases from V and 5 bases from J, with 15 bases between. Germline V gene data show CDR1 as SGHRS and CDR2 as YFSETQ. The CDR3 is 14 amino acids. The CDR3 DNA reads TGCGCCAGCTCGTCGTCCGGGAATACCGGGGAGCTGTTTTTT. Translation gives CASSSSGNTGELFF.

This chain connects TRBV30 to TRBJ1-2, with D unresolved. Germline loops: CDR1 GTSNPN, CDR2 SVGIG (reference sequence). The ends were cut back, 3 bases at V and 5 bases at J, with 7 bases in the middle. The CDR3 has 11 amino acids. Written as DNA, the CDR3 is TGTGCCTGGAGCGATAGATATGGCTACACCTTC. It yields the protein CAWSDRYGYTF.

This rearrangement joins TRBV29-1 to TRBJ2-1, with D uncertain. Germline V CDR1 and CDR2: SQVTM, ANQGSEA. The CDR3 extends over 13 amino acids. Trimming removed 3 bases at V and 4 bases at J, with 10 bases between. The CDR3 region is CSVDLGPYNEQFF. The DNA of the CDR3 is TGCAGCGTTGACTTAGGTCCTTACAATGAGCAGTTCTTC.

The rearrangement joins TRBV18 to TRBJ1-5, with 7 bases lining up with TRBD1. Germline CDR1 reads KGHSH; CDR2 reads LQKENI. This CDR3 comprises 15 residues. Trimming cost V 3 bases and J 2 bases; bases outside gene matches: 4. CDR3 in amino acids: CASSPRQGRNQPQHF. CDR3 sequence (DNA): TGTGCCAGCTCACCGCGACAGGGACGCAATCAGCCCCAGCATTTT. Full variable domain (outside the CDR3, taken from reference TRBV18 and TRBJ1-5): NAGVMQNPRHLVRRRGQEARLRCSPMKGHSHVYWYRQLPEEGLKFMVYLQKENIIDESGMPKERFSAEFPKEGPSILRIQQVVRGDSAAYFCASSPRQGRNQPQHFGDGTRLSIL.

A note on this clone: The same CDR3 is also encoded by other DNA sequences in this sample. The genes are TRBV30 and TRBJ2-2; tentative D call: TRBD2 (5 bases). The CDR3 has 14 amino acids. V lost 3 bases and J 0 bases, leaving 8 bases between the germline ends. In germline, CDR1 is GTSNPN, CDR2 SVGIG (reference sequence). The CDR3 nucleotides are TGTGCCTGGAGCCGGGGTGCGAACACCGGGGAGCTGTTTTTT. Amino acid sequence: CAWSRGANTGELFF.